These 30 T cell receptor beta chains share one sample of origin, sequenced in a study of T cells after yellow fever vaccination. A single record per CDR3 protein comes from TCRdb applying MiXCR to the 5' RACE reads. The repertoire holds about 260,000 distinct CDR3 sequences, approximately 5.2% seen once, with under 3.5% in the top ten. Sequenced material: CD4+ T cells sorted from PBMCs, taken on the day of the yellow fever booster vaccination. Receptor source: a man between 18 and 35 years old who received the YFV17D yellow fever vaccine.

The rearrangement links TRBV5-6 to TRBJ2-1; 12 bases line up with TRBD2. Germline V lookup: CDR1 SGHDT, CDR2 YYEEEE. The junction had 5 bases not matched to a gene; V was cut back by 3 bases and J by 13 bases. The CDR3 is 13 amino acids. The CDR3 DNA is TGTGCCAGCAGCTCGCTAGCGGGGGGGATTCAGTTCTTC. Encoded protein: CASSSLAGGIQFF.

This clonotype was observed a few times. J is TRBJ2-7 and V is TRBV28, with 11 bases identical to TRBD1. The CDR3 has 14 amino acids. Germline V gene lookup returns CDR1 MDHEN and CDR2 SYDVKM. With V trimmed by 5 bases and J by 2 bases, 2 bases remained unmatched. The CDR3 DNA follows: TGTGCCAGCAGTGGGGGACAGGGGGCCTACGAGCAGTACGTC. Protein product: CASSGGQGAYEQYV.

This clonotype was seen more than once but under ten times. This chain connects TRBV5-1 to TRBJ1-3; D gene unclear. The V end was cut by 2 bases, the J end by 0 bases, with 6 bases between. The CDR3 contains 14 residues. The germline V gene has CDR1 SGHRS and CDR2 YFSETQ. CDR3 residues: CASSFGSSGNTIYF. The DNA of the CDR3 is TGCGCCAGCAGCTTCGGGAGCTCTGGAAACACCATATATTTT.

Note on this clonotype: With a much larger clone just one base away, this may be a read error. J is TRBJ2-5 and V is TRBV7-2, with D unresolved. CDR1 and CDR2 (germline): SGHTA, FQGNSA. With 0 bases removed from V and 3 bases from J, the gap between germline ends came to 8 bases. The CDR3 is 14 residues long. The CDR3 is CASSLAETEETQYF. The CDR3 coding sequence is TGTGCCAGCAGCTTAGCGGAGACGGAAGAGACCCAGTACTTC.

The chain uses TRBV4-3 and TRBJ2-1, with 10 bases lining up with TRBD2. The ends lost 5 bases at V and 10 bases at J; junction bases unmatched: 14. The CDR3 covers 16 residues. From germline, CDR1 is LGHNA and CDR2 YSLEER. The CDR3 region is CASSYLAGGAPGEQFF. The CDR3 DNA follows: TGCGCCAGCAGCTATTTAGCGGGGGGCGCCCCAGGAGAGCAGTTCTTC.

This clonotype was observed many times. The rearrangement links TRBV7-8 to TRBJ2-3; D is unresolved. V was cut by 6 bases and J by 0 bases, with 7 bases left in between. The CDR3 is 13 residues long. Germline CDR1 and CDR2: SGHVS and FQNEAQ. The DNA for the CDR3 is TGTGCCAGCAGGGGCTTGAGCACAGATACGCAGTATTTT. Its translation is CASRGLSTDTQYF.

This clonotype has a handful of counts. The chain employs TRBV20-1 and TRBJ1-5; D is unresolved. The CDR3 length is 13 residues. Germline V gene sequence: CDR1 DFQATT, CDR2 SNEGSKA (reference sequence). The germline V and J ends were trimmed by 1 base and 0 bases, with 4 bases remaining between them. This CDR3 reads CSARGHSNQPQHF. The CDR3, as DNA: TGCAGTGCTAGAGGACATAGCAATCAGCCCCAGCATTTT.

The sample holds a few counts of this clonotype. The genes are TRBV12-5 and TRBJ2-5, with D possibly matching TRBD1 (6 bases). Germline V gene lookup returns CDR1 LGHNT and CDR2 FRNRAP. Trimming removed 2 bases from V and 1 base from J, with 14 bases in between. The length of the CDR3 is 16 residues. CDR3 in amino acids: CASGLLVGQIQETQYF. The DNA of the CDR3 is TGTGCTAGTGGTTTGTTGGTGGGACAAATCCAAGAGACCCAGTACTTC.

In its sample, this clonotype was seen a few times. This chain joins TRBV15 and TRBJ1-6; D possibly corresponds to TRBD1 (5 bases). This CDR3 contains 17 residues. From germline, CDR1 is LNHNV and CDR2 YYDKDF (reference sequence). The V and J ends lost 4 bases and 0 bases respectively, with 13 bases between them. The CDR3 sequence is CATSIGGRSSYNSPLHF. The CDR3 bases are TGTGCCACCAGCATTGGGGGAAGGAGCTCCTATAATTCACCCCTCCACTTT.

A few counts support this clonotype. The rearrangement uses TRBV7-8 and TRBJ1-6, with a possible D match to TRBD1 (5 bases). The CDR3 length is 14 residues. The germline V gene encodes CDR1 SGHVS and CDR2 FQNEAQ. Trimming took off 8 bases at V and 6 bases at J, with 14 bases between the two ends. This chain's CDR3 is CASAVGLGNSPLHF. The CDR3 region has the DNA TGTGCCAGCGCGGTGGGACTGGGTAATTCACCCCTCCACTTT.

J is TRBJ2-6 and V is TRBV12-5, with 9 bases fitting TRBD1. Germline-derived CDR1 and CDR2 are LGHNT and FRNRAP. This CDR3 is 20 amino acids long. J was trimmed by 0 bases and V by 5 bases; bases with no gene match: 14. The CDR3 sequence: CASGPQDRDRETSGANVLTF. In DNA, the CDR3 is TGTGCTAGTGGTCCACAAGACCGGGACAGGGAAACCTCTGGGGCCAACGTCCTGACTTTC. The full variable domain, its missing parts supplied by reference TRBV12-5 and TRBJ2-6, is DARVTQTPRHKVTEMGQEVTMRCQPILGHNTVFWYRQTMMQGLELLAYFRNRAPLDDSGMPKDRFSAEMPDATLATLKIQPSEPRDSAVYFCASGPQDRDRETSGANVLTFGAGSRLTVL.

This clonotype has a handful of counts. The V call is TRBV6-2 or TRBV6-3, the J call TRBJ2-3; TRBD1 matches at 10 bases. The V gene's germline CDR1 is MNHEY and CDR2 SVGEGT. This CDR3 comprises 14 residues. The V gene end was trimmed by 7 bases and the J gene end by 6 bases; junction bases not matched to a gene: 7. The CDR3 nucleotides read TGTGCCAGCACGGGACAGGGGATGTTTGATACGCAGTATTTT. Translated: CASTGQGMFDTQYF.

The chain has TRBV7-2 and TRBJ2-1, with D uncertain. Per germline, CDR1 SGHTA and CDR2 FQGNSA. The CDR3 loop spans 12 amino acids. V shed 5 bases and J shed 7 bases, with 9 bases lying between them. CDR3 nucleotides: TGTGCCAGCAGCCAGAGACAAAATGAGCAGTTCTTC. This gives the protein CASSQRQNEQFF.

This clonotype appeared a few times. The V and J genes are TRBV5-4 and TRBJ2-2, with D possibly matching TRBD1 (6 bases). There are 15 residues in the CDR3. V was clipped by 0 bases and J by 6 bases, with 12 bases between them. The germline gives CDR1 SGHNT, CDR2 YYREEE (reference sequence). In DNA, the CDR3 is TGTGCCAGCAGCTTGGAACAGGGAGTTGCCGGGGAGCTGTTTTTT. Its protein is CASSLEQGVAGELFF.

This clonotype was recorded many times. One end of the junction fails to match germline, which may point to a read error. V is TRBV2 and J is TRBJ2-5; a weak D match, TRBD1 (6 bases). The germline V gene has CDR1 SNHLY and CDR2 FYNNEI. This CDR3 contains 14 residues. The DNA of the CDR3 is TGTGCCAGCAGTGCCGGAAGGGCAGGACAGTACAGCGGCTTC. It translates to CASSAGRAGQYSGF.

This clonotype was observed many times. The genes are TRBV20-1 and TRBJ2-3, with 9 bases fitting TRBD2. From germline, CDR1 is DFQATT and CDR2 SNEGSKA (reference sequence). This CDR3 is 14 amino acids long. The junction had 8 bases not matched to a gene; V was cut back by 6 bases and J by 4 bases. CDR3 nucleotides: TGCAGTGCCCGACCTAGCGGGGTCGCAGATACGCAGTATTTT. Translation gives CSARPSGVADTQYF.

Here the CDR3 reads CSARRGGNTEAFF. In DNA form, the CDR3 reads TGCAGCGCTAGGAGGGGAGGGAACACTGAAGCTTTCTTT. V is TRBV29-1 and J is TRBJ1-1, with D perhaps matching TRBD1 (5 bases). Between the trimmed V and J ends, which lost 7 bases and 1 base, there was a span of 13 bases. The CDR3 runs to 13 residues. CDR1 is SQVTM and CDR2 is ANQGSEA in the germline V gene.

In its sample, this clonotype was seen a few times. The chain carries TRBV5-1 and TRBJ2-1; D possibly corresponds to TRBD1 (6 bases). The ends were cut back, 0 bases at V and 3 bases at J, with 7 bases in the middle. The CDR3 contains 14 residues. From germline, CDR1 is SGHRS and CDR2 YFSETQ. The CDR3 sequence is CASSLVDSYNEQFF. CDR3 sequence (DNA): TGCGCCAGCAGCTTGGTGGACAGCTACAATGAGCAGTTCTTC.

The V call is TRBV3-1, the J call TRBJ1-2; maybe TRBD1 (6 bases). This CDR3 is 15 amino acids long. The V gene's germline CDR1 is LGHDT and CDR2 YNNKEL (reference sequence). V lost 0 bases and J 4 bases, leaving 12 bases between the germline ends. The CDR3 spells CASSQDLGAGYGYTF. CDR3 in DNA: TGTGCCAGCAGCCAAGATTTGGGGGCAGGCTATGGCTACACCTTC. Based on the CDR3 plus reference TRBV3-1 and TRBJ1-2, the full variable domain is DTAVSQTPKYLVTQMGNDKSIKCEQNLGHDTMYWYKQDSKKFLKIMFSYNNKELIINETVPNRFSPKSPDKAHLNLHINSLELGDSAVYFCASSQDLGAGYGYTFGSGTRLTVV.

This clonotype was seen only a few times. V and J are TRBV11-3 and TRBJ1-1; D unresolved. Germline CDR1 and CDR2: SGHNT and YENEEA. This CDR3 has 17 residues. The V end was cut by 0 bases, the J end by 1 base, with 15 bases between. CDR3 loop: CASSLEGRGRENTEAFF. In DNA form, the CDR3 reads TGTGCCAGCAGCTTAGAGGGTCGAGGTCGCGAGAACACTGAAGCTTTCTTT. Combining the CDR3 with reference TRBV11-3 and TRBJ1-1 gives the whole variable domain EAGVVQSPRYKIIEKKQPVAFWCNPISGHNTLYWYLQNLGQGPELLIRYENEEAVDDSQLPKDRFSAERLKGVDSTLKIQPAELGDSAVYLCASSLEGRGRENTEAFFGQGTRLTVV.

The CDR3 spells CASSLTTGNTIYF. The CDR3 DNA reads as TGTGCCAGCAGTCTGACCACTGGAAACACCATATATTTT. V and J are TRBV7-9 and TRBJ1-3; D is unresolved. This CDR3 is built from 13 residues. The V and J ends lost 6 bases and 2 bases respectively, with 8 bases between them. CDR1 is SEHNR and CDR2 is FQNEAQ in the germline V gene (reference sequence).

The V and J genes are TRBV18 and TRBJ1-1; 7 bases match TRBD1. With V trimmed by 3 bases and J by 2 bases, 9 bases remained unmatched. Germline values: CDR1 KGHSH, CDR2 LQKENI. CDR3 length: 16 residues. The CDR3 is CASSPLATGPNTEAFF. The CDR3 bases are TGTGCCAGCTCACCCCTCGCGACAGGGCCTAACACTGAAGCTTTCTTT. The complete variable domain, with remaining parts taken from reference TRBV18 and TRBJ1-1, reads NAGVMQNPRHLVRRRGQEARLRCSPMKGHSHVYWYRQLPEEGLKFMVYLQKENIIDESGMPKERFSAEFPKEGPSILRIQQVVRGDSAAYFCASSPLATGPNTEAFFGQGTRLTVV.

CDR3 sequence: CSARDKGSVSAEAFF. The CDR3 region has the DNA TGCAGTGCTAGAGATAAGGGGTCTGTGTCGGCTGAAGCTTTCTTT. The gene calls are TRBV20-1 and TRBJ1-1; D perhaps matches TRBD1 (5 bases). The CDR3 is 15 residues long. The V end lost 0 bases, the J end lost 6 bases, and 17 bases lay between the germline ends. Per germline, CDR1 DFQATT and CDR2 SNEGSKA (reference sequence).

In its sample, this clonotype was seen a few times. The V call is TRBV4-2, the J call TRBJ2-5, with 9 bases matching TRBD2. V dropped 1 base and J dropped 5; count of bases not matched to a gene: 8. The germline gives CDR1 LGHNA, CDR2 YNFKEQ. CDR3 length: 16 amino acids. This chain's CDR3 is CASSQVPRGGPETQYF. DNA for the CDR3: TGTGCCAGCAGCCAAGTTCCGCGGGGGGGCCCGGAGACCCAGTACTTC.

This clonotype was seen more than once but under ten times. CDR3: CAISSGTVDTYEQFF. The DNA of the CDR3 is TGTGCCATCAGTTCCGGGACGGTGGATACATATGAGCAGTTCTTC. The chain has TRBV10-3 and TRBJ2-1; perhaps D is TRBD1 or TRBD2 (5 bases each). The CDR3 is 15 amino acids. The germline V and J ends were trimmed by 5 bases and 8 bases, with 19 bases remaining between them. In germline, CDR1 is ENHRY, CDR2 SYGVKD.

There are a few counts of this clonotype. J is TRBJ2-3 and V is TRBV24-1, with D uncertain. Germline V gives CDR1 KGHDR, CDR2 SFDVKD. The CDR3 is 12 amino acids. Trimming took off 7 bases at V and 1 base at J, with 5 bases between the two ends. The CDR3 coding sequence is TGTGCCACCAGGGGTGGCACAGATACGCAGTATTTT. Its translation is CATRGGTDTQYF.

This clonotype was picked up many times. V and J are TRBV9 and TRBJ1-6; D perhaps matches TRBD1 (5 bases). There are 12 residues in the CDR3. Germline loops: CDR1 SGDLS, CDR2 YYNGEE. V was trimmed by 4 bases and J by 11 bases, leaving 10 bases between them. CDR3 amino acids: CASSKGAAPLHF. The CDR3 coding sequence is TGTGCCAGCAGCAAAGGGGCCGCACCCCTCCACTTT.

This clonotype has a count of ten or more. This sequence joins TRBV7-2 and TRBJ1-5; D is unresolved. Trimming shortened V by 4 bases and J by 7 bases, and 14 bases separated the two germline ends. This CDR3 is built from 14 residues. Germline CDR1 reads SGHTA; CDR2 reads FQGNSA. CDR3 DNA: TGTGCCAGCAGCTCCTTTTTGGGAGGGCAGCCCCAGCATTTT. This translates into CASSSFLGGQPQHF.

In its sample, this clonotype was seen a few times. This rearrangement joins TRBV11-2 to TRBJ1-6; D call uncertain. Deletions cut 2 bases from V and 6 bases from J, with 17 bases between. This CDR3 is built from 17 residues. Germline V CDR1 and CDR2: SGHAT, FQNNGV. The DNA of the CDR3 is TGTGCCAGCAGCTTATATCGGCAGCCTTTTCTTAATTCACCCCTCCACTTT. Amino acids: CASSLYRQPFLNSPLHF.

The rearrangement joins TRBV4-3 to TRBJ1-4, with 9 bases that match TRBD1. Germline V lookup: CDR1 LGHNA, CDR2 YSLEER. V shed 3 bases, J shed 6 bases, and the junction held 14 bases outside the gene matches. CDR3 size: 18 residues. CDR3 DNA sequence: TGCGCCAGCAGCCAGGACAGGGGCGTATGGGGGTCGTATGAAAAACTGTTTTTT. Translating gives CASSQDRGVWGSYEKLFF.